Presented here are 9 T cell receptor beta chains from one specimen sequenced in a study of shared clonotypes between healthy human individuals. Using immunoSEQ multiplex PCR, the repertoire was profiled, and TCRdb retains in-frame clones only, with some absent. The profile covers roughly 1,100,000 clones, with around 75% appearing a single time and approximately 1.5% taken by the ten largest. The material sequenced was memory CD4+ T cells sorted from blood. The subset: CD45RA-negative fraction. The source is a man aged 18 to 30 in good health.

J is TRBJ2-1 and V is TRBV2, with 12 bases lining up with TRBD2. The germline gives CDR1 SNHLY, CDR2 FYNNEI. The length of the CDR3 is 15 residues. The J segment lost 9 bases and the V segment lost 4 bases, leaving 7 bases of the junction unmatched. This CDR3 is CASSGLAGGPGEQFF. CDR3 coding DNA: TGTGCCAGCAGTGGGCTAGCGGGGGGGCCGGGTGAGCAGTTCTTC.

This clone was seen at least ten times. For the CDR3, the DNA is TGTGCCAGCAGTGTGGATGAGAGGACTGAAGCTTTCTTT. Translation gives CASSVDERTEAFF. The chain combines TRBV6-1 with TRBJ1-1; D gene ambiguous. V was pared by 4 bases and J by 5 bases, with 11 bases between. CDR1 is MNHNS, CDR2 SASEGT, per germline. The CDR3 is 13 amino acids.

This chain joins TRBV5-1 and TRBJ1-1; TRBD1 matches 12 bases. Germline V gives CDR1 SGHRS, CDR2 YFSETQ. The CDR3 loop spans 16 amino acids. Trimming at V came to 4 bases and at J to 10 bases, leaving 14 bases not matched to a gene. CDR3 region: CASSPTPGQGAVGAFF. The CDR3 region has the DNA TGCGCCAGCAGCCCGACCCCGGGACAGGGGGCAGTCGGAGCTTTCTTT. The variable domain in full, completed from reference TRBV5-1 and TRBJ1-1, reads KAGVTQTPRYLIKTRGQQVTLSCSPISGHRSVSWYQQTPGQGLQFLFEYFSETQRNKGNFPGRFSGRQFSNSRSEMNVSTLELGDSALYLCASSPTPGQGAVGAFFGQGTRLTVV.

The rearrangement joins TRBV19 to TRBJ2-3; 9 nucleotides match TRBD2. V lost 2 bases, J lost 0 bases, and 3 bases stayed unmatched. The CDR3 is made up of 16 amino acids. Germline loops: CDR1 LNHDA, CDR2 SQIVND (reference sequence). CDR3 amino acids: CASSILTSGSTDTQYF. The CDR3 nucleotides read TGTGCCAGTAGTATATTAACTAGCGGGAGCACAGATACGCAGTATTTT.

This clone has only a few counts. The chain combines TRBV6-1 with TRBJ1-5, with D possibly TRBD1 on 6 matching bases. The V end was cut by 7 bases, the J end by 1 base, with 11 bases between. This CDR3 is 14 amino acids long. CDR1 and CDR2 from the germline V gene are MNHNS and SASEGT. In DNA, the CDR3 is TGTGCCAGCAAGAACCAGGGGAGCAATCAGCCCCAGCATTTT. It encodes CASKNQGSNQPQHF.

The V and J genes are TRBV7-2 and TRBJ1-2, with D perhaps TRBD1 (6 bases). The germline CDR1 and CDR2 sequences are SGHTA and FQGNSA. Trimming removed 1 base from V and 1 base from J, with 10 bases in between. This CDR3 has 15 amino acids. CDR3 amino acids: CASSLGSGVNYGYTF. The CDR3 coding sequence is TGTGCCAGCAGCTTAGGTTCAGGGGTTAACTATGGCTACACCTTC.

This clone was seen only a few times. The chain is built from TRBV11-2 and TRBJ2-1; TRBD2 matches at 9 bases. This CDR3 contains 15 residues. CDR1 is SGHAT and CDR2 is FQNNGV in the germline V gene. Losses at the gene ends were 1 base for V and 15 bases for J; bases not matched to a gene: 13. CDR3 bases: TGTGCCAGCAGCTTAGGGAGTGGCGGGGGGGCCTTCTTGTTCTTC. Translation gives CASSLGSGGGAFLFF.

This rearrangement joins TRBV5-1 to TRBJ1-2; a weak D match, TRBD1 (5 bases). With 4 bases removed from V and 0 bases from J, the gap between germline ends came to 16 bases. The length of the CDR3 is 16 residues. In germline, CDR1 is SGHRS, CDR2 YFSETQ. CDR3 region: CASSVGRGTTNYGYTF. CDR3 coding DNA: TGCGCCAGCAGCGTAGGGCGGGGGACTACTAACTATGGCTACACCTTC.

This sequence joins TRBV10-3 and TRBJ2-3; 7 nucleotides agree with TRBD2. Germline V gene sequence: CDR1 ENHRY, CDR2 SYGVKD. The length of the CDR3 is 16 residues. V trimming: 0 bases; J trimming: 7 bases; junction bases outside the gene matches: 10. This chain's CDR3 is CAISESVTPSGNTQYF. CDR3 nucleotide sequence: TGTGCCATCAGTGAGTCGGTTACACCGAGCGGGAATACGCAGTATTTT.